Listed below are T cell receptor beta chains from one sample, sequenced in a study of blood T cell repertoires in COVID-19. Assay used: immunoSEQ multiplex PCR; TCRdb lists only in-frame clones, some missing. Among around 250,000 clones listed, about 90% were seen once. Source material: peripheral blood. Every receptor here comes from a man aged 55 to 69 with acute or convalescent COVID-19. Both conserved end residues are trimmed from each CDR3. The D gene is left open where the match is weak.

10	TRBV30	TRBJ1-4	-	AWTHPGEKLF
13	TRBV11-3	TRBJ2-1	-	ASSLGPGSYNEQF
13	TRBV6-4	TRBJ2-6	TRBD2	ASQLAASGANVLT
13	TRBV5-1	TRBJ1-3	-	ASSLDRPGDNTIY
11	TRBV6-5	TRBJ1-5	TRBD1	ASRRDRGQPQH
11	TRBV28	TRBJ1-6	-	ASSLRQDSPLH
15	TRBV4-2	TRBJ2-6	-	ASSQEETASGANVLT
12	TRBV15	TRBJ1-1	-	ATSRKIGGTEAF
13	TRBV15	TRBJ1-1	TRBD1	ATSRRDRENTEAF
12	TRBV2	TRBJ1-5	-	ASSGYGEAQPQH
13	TRBV3-1/TRBV3-2	TRBJ2-1	TRBD2	ASSPAGASGYEQF
12	TRBV28	TRBJ2-3	-	ASSNTGGTDTQY
15	TRBV21-1	TRBJ2-3	-	ASSKFWTSGRTDTQY
14	TRBV10-3	TRBJ2-7	-	AISEGSRERSYEQY
12	TRBV5-6	TRBJ2-1	-	ASSRASLGDEQF
15	TRBV6-2/TRBV6-3	TRBJ2-5	TRBD1	ASSTRTGDVSQETQY
12	TRBV13	TRBJ1-5	-	ASSSRSGNQPQH
13	TRBV5-5	TRBJ2-5	TRBD1	ASSGTGRGVETQY
13	TRBV7-9	TRBJ2-3	TRBD2	ASSLAGGSTDTQY
12	TRBV16	TRBJ2-7	-	ASSQDGRSYEQY
10	TRBV29-1	TRBJ1-2	TRBD1	SVGQGEYGYT
16	TRBV4-1	TRBJ2-5	TRBD1	ASTTKIQTGGNLETQY
12	TRBV6-5	TRBJ2-7	-	ASTEAGATYEQY
13	TRBV7-9	TRBJ2-1	TRBD2	ASSLGLAYYNEQF
13	TRBV9	TRBJ1-1	-	ASSVVTASNTEAF
13	TRBV25-1	TRBJ1-6	TRBD1	ASRETGQGNSPLH
10	TRBV5-6	TRBJ1-2	-	ASSLFFDGYT
15	TRBV2	TRBJ1-3	TRBD1	ASSYRQGMFSGNTIY
13	TRBV28	TRBJ2-1	-	ASSFGGMGYDEQF
14	TRBV7-8	TRBJ2-5	-	ASLFMGSGGGETQY
11	TRBV11-2	TRBJ2-1	TRBD2	ASSFGAGNEQF
12	TRBV30	TRBJ1-1	TRBD1	AWGVTGGGTEAF
12	TRBV9	TRBJ1-5	-	ASSAAGRGQPQH
12	TRBV27	TRBJ2-1	TRBD1	ASSLGQGVREQF
12	TRBV2	TRBJ1-2	-	ARMGGGPNYGYT
12	TRBV19	TRBJ1-1	-	ASSTAAGLTEAF
14	TRBV7-2	TRBJ2-1	-	ASSLGQEVSISEQF
9	TRBV29-1	TRBJ1-3	-	SVESVNTIY
11	TRBV29-1	TRBJ2-7	-	SVVWGGLYEQY
13	TRBV27	TRBJ2-6	-	ASSYSGAGANVLT
11	TRBV19	TRBJ1-6	-	ASSIDSNSPLH
12	TRBV7-9	TRBJ1-5	-	ASSLEGGGQPQH
15	TRBV24-1	TRBJ2-2	-	ATSDLGIDRNTGELF
12	TRBV5-5	TRBJ1-1	-	ASSADSKNTEAF
12	TRBV14	TRBJ2-7	TRBD1	ASSPPGQNYEQY
13	TRBV30	TRBJ1-6	-	AGWAVSSYNSPLH
13	TRBV28	TRBJ2-3	-	ASSLGGSGTDTQY
12	TRBV18	TRBJ2-7	TRBD1	ASSQGGSGQGQY
13	TRBV5-4	TRBJ1-6	TRBD1	ASSTWDRENSPLH